What follows describes a single T cell receptor beta chain. This sample was included in a study of T cell responses to AZD1222 COVID-19 vaccine. The data were produced by immunoSEQ multiplex PCR, yet TCRdb's version contains in-frame clones alone and is incomplete. The sample includes roughly 180,000 clones, 90% of them seen just once. With 1 base removed from V and 4 bases from J, the gap between germline ends came to 7 bases. The CDR3 extends over 13 amino acids. V and J are TRBV12-3 or TRBV12-4 and TRBJ1-2; D ambiguous. This receptor was taken from an adult in good health. This specimen was peripheral blood, taken on day 0 of AZD1222 vaccination. The CDR3 DNA sequence: TGTGCCAGCAGTTTAGGGCGGGGCTATGGCTACACCTTC. Protein sequence: CASSLGRGYGYTF.